One and the same sample provided the 28 T cell receptor beta chains below, sequenced in a study of identical twins. MiXCR, run by TCRdb on the 5' RACE reads, gives a single entry per CDR3 protein. Among more than 200,000 distinct CDR3 sequences listed, less than 9.5% were seen once. The specimen was memory (CD45RO+) T cells sorted from blood. The origin of the receptors is a young woman in good health.

The chain uses TRBV7-9 and TRBJ1-2; 7 bases match TRBD1. This CDR3 contains 16 residues. V lost 4 bases, J lost 4 bases, and 12 bases stayed unmatched. CDR1 is SEHNR and CDR2 is FQNEAQ in the germline V gene (reference sequence). The CDR3 spells CASSYSRTGAVYGYTF. The CDR3 region has the DNA TGTGCCAGCAGCTACTCAAGGACAGGAGCCGTCTATGGCTACACCTTC.

This clonotype was recorded at least ten times. This sequence joins TRBV2 and TRBJ1-5; D possibly corresponds to TRBD1 (5 bases). V shed 9 bases and J shed 0 bases, with 9 bases lying between them. The length of the CDR3 is 13 residues. The germline V gene encodes CDR1 SNHLY and CDR2 FYNNEI. In DNA, the CDR3 is TGTGCCAGTGGACAATATAGCAATCAGCCCCAGCATTTT. This sequence encodes CASGQYSNQPQHF.

About this clonotype: At one of its ends the junction is not consistent with the germline gene, which may arise from a read error. CDR3 amino acids: CASSLNVATGELSF. The DNA for the CDR3 is TGTGCCAGCAGCTTAAATGTAGCGACCGGGGAGCTGTCTTTT. This sequence joins TRBV7-8 and TRBJ2-2, with D perhaps matching TRBD2 (5 bases). Germline V gene lookup returns CDR1 SGHVS and CDR2 FQNEAQ. This CDR3 region has 14 residues.

The rearrangement links TRBV25-1 to TRBJ2-3; the match to TRBD1 covers 11 bases. V lost 4 bases and J lost 4; bases outside the gene matches: 10. Germline lookup yields CDR1 MGHDK and CDR2 SYGVNS. CDR3 length: 17 amino acids. In DNA, the CDR3 is TGTGCCAGCAGTGTCCAACGGACAGGGGGCGTCGCAGATACGCAGTATTTT. This sequence encodes CASSVQRTGGVADTQYF.

The rearrangement joins TRBV7-9 to TRBJ2-1, with D uncertain. This CDR3 spans 16 amino acids. The germline CDR1 and CDR2 sequences are SEHNR and FQNEAQ (reference sequence). The V and J ends lost 5 bases and 0 bases respectively, with 14 bases between them. CDR3 region: CASSKEVLGSYNEQFF. In nucleotides, the CDR3 is TGTGCCAGCAGCAAAGAGGTCCTAGGCTCCTACAATGAGCAGTTCTTC.

This clonotype was detected only once. The DNA of the CDR3 is TGTGCCAGCAGTGAAGTAAACCTCGGGATACACATTCAGTACTTC. Protein: CASSEVNLGIHIQYF. The V gene is TRBV2, the J gene TRBJ2-4; tentative D call: TRBD2 (5 bases). The germline V gene encodes CDR1 SNHLY and CDR2 FYNNEI. V was pared by 1 base and J by 8 bases, with 15 bases between. CDR3 length: 15 residues.

This clonotype was picked up a small number of times. The chain joins TRBV20-1 to TRBJ2-3; D might be TRBD2 (5 bases). The CDR3 totals 13 residues. Germline assignment: CDR1 DFQATT and CDR2 SNEGSKA (reference sequence). V was shortened by 5 bases and J by 0 bases, with 9 bases between the two germline ends. DNA of the CDR3: TGCAGTGCTGGGCGGACTAGCACAGATACGCAGTATTTT. This codes for CSAGRTSTDTQYF.

This sequence joins TRBV6-5 and TRBJ1-4; 8 nucleotides agree with TRBD1. This CDR3 contains 14 residues. From germline, CDR1 is MNHEY and CDR2 SVGAGI. After removal of 4 bases from V and 6 bases from J, the junction contained 4 bases not matched to a gene. CDR3 DNA: TGTGCCAGCAGTTTTCAGGGGGCCGATGAAAAACTGTTTTTT. Protein sequence: CASSFQGADEKLFF.

This clonotype was detected ten times or more. V gene TRBV20-1 combines with J gene TRBJ2-1; the D is unclear. CDR3 size: 13 residues. V shed 3 bases and J shed 0 bases, with 6 bases lying between them. Germline V CDR1 and CDR2: DFQATT, SNEGSKA (reference sequence). The CDR3, as DNA: TGCAGTGCTAGTGTAGTCTCCTACAATGAGCAGTTCTTC. The encoded protein is CSASVVSYNEQFF.

This clonotype has just a few counts. The V and J genes are TRBV27 and TRBJ1-6; 7 positions agree with TRBD1. Unmatched junction bases numbered 7, after V lost 7 bases and J lost 10 bases. The CDR3 consists of 13 residues. Germline V gene data show CDR1 as MNHEY and CDR2 as SMNVEV (reference sequence). The CDR3 DNA is TGTGCCAGCAACCCGGACAGGAACTCACCCCTCCACTTT. Translating gives CASNPDRNSPLHF.

This clonotype was recorded many times. V usage is TRBV12-3 or TRBV12-4 and J usage is TRBJ1-4; 8 bases match TRBD1. There are 11 residues in the CDR3. Trimming removed 6 bases from V and 15 bases from J; junction bases left unmatched: 6. The CDR3 spells CASRGQGEMFF. The CDR3 nucleotides read TGTGCCAGCAGAGGACAGGGTGAAATGTTTTTT.

This clonotype was picked up a small number of times. V and J are TRBV5-1 and TRBJ2-7; weak D call: TRBD2 (5 bases). The CDR3 loop spans 14 amino acids. Germline CDR1 reads SGHRS; CDR2 reads YFSETQ. The V gene lost 0 bases and the J gene lost 6 bases, with 13 bases spanning the gap. Here the CDR3 DNA reads TGCGCCAGCAGCTTGGGAATGGAGGCACTCGAGCAGTACTTC. This gives the protein CASSLGMEALEQYF.

V and J are TRBV14 and TRBJ2-2, with 7 bases matching TRBD1. The germline V gene has CDR1 SGHDN and CDR2 FVKESK. J was trimmed by 7 bases and V by 4 bases; bases with no gene match: 9. This CDR3 is built from 15 residues. CDR3 sequence reads: CASSLQRGRSGELFF. As DNA, the CDR3 is TGTGCCAGCAGCCTCCAGAGGGGGCGCAGCGGGGAGCTGTTTTTT.

The V gene is TRBV7-2, the J gene TRBJ2-5; possibly TRBD1 for D (6 bases). CDR1 and CDR2 from the germline V gene are SGHTA and FQGNSA. This CDR3 region has 15 residues. Trimming left V 7 bases short and J 1 base short, with 16 bases between. The CDR3 spells CASTKRGNLQETQYF. Written as DNA, the CDR3 is TGTGCCAGCACCAAAAGGGGGAACCTCCAAGAGACCCAGTACTTC.

The rearrangement uses TRBV18 and TRBJ1-1; D gene unclear. Germline V CDR1 and CDR2: KGHSH, LQKENI. Trimming removed 5 bases at V and 1 base at J, with 17 bases between. CDR3 length: 16 residues. The CDR3 spells CASSISVPGRNTEAFF. CDR3 in DNA: TGTGCCAGCTCAATCTCTGTCCCAGGAAGGAACACTGAAGCTTTCTTT.

This clonotype was found a few times. The J gene is TRBJ2-3, the V gene TRBV5-1; perhaps TRBD2 as D (5 bases). V lost 1 base and J 4 bases, leaving 10 bases between the germline ends. CDR1 and CDR2 from the germline V gene are SGHRS and YFSETQ. This CDR3 spans 14 amino acids. The CDR3 DNA reads as TGCGCCAGCAGCTTGTCCGGGATTGCAGATACGCAGTATTTT. This translates into CASSLSGIADTQYF.

This clonotype was picked up a small number of times. The rearrangement uses TRBV15 and TRBJ2-7, with D possibly being TRBD1 (5 bases). Looked up from germline, CDR1 is LNHNV and CDR2 is YYDKDF (reference sequence). Trimming cost V 5 bases and J 0 bases, with 11 bases left between them. CDR3 length: 14 amino acids. The CDR3 spells CATSGDSNSYEQYF. The CDR3 coding sequence is TGTGCCACCAGCGGCGACAGTAACTCCTACGAGCAGTACTTC.

The rearrangement links TRBV30 to TRBJ2-6; unclear D gene. Trimming left V 0 bases short and J 4 bases short, with 10 bases between. This CDR3 comprises 15 residues. Germline lookup yields CDR1 GTSNPN and CDR2 SVGIG (reference sequence). The DNA for the CDR3 is TGTGCCTGGAGTGTTTACGAGGCCGGGGCCAACGTCCTGACTTTC. Protein sequence: CAWSVYEAGANVLTF. Using reference TRBV30 and TRBJ2-6 for the parts outside the CDR3, the full variable domain is SQTIHQWPATLVQPVGSPLSLECTVEGTSNPNLYWYRQAAGRGLQLLFYSVGIGQISSEVPQNLSASRPQDRQFILSSKKLLLSDSGFYLCAWSVYEAGANVLTFGAGSRLTVL.

This clonotype was seen a handful of times. The chain recombines TRBV11-2 with TRBJ1-1; TRBD1 matches at 8 bases. The V gene's germline CDR1 is SGHAT and CDR2 FQNNGV. This CDR3 region has 17 residues. The junction had 15 bases not matched to a gene; V was cut back by 6 bases and J by 3 bases. The CDR3: CASSYSYGGQADTEAFF. Written as DNA, the CDR3 is TGTGCCAGCAGTTACTCCTACGGGGGACAGGCGGACACTGAAGCTTTCTTT.

This clonotype was recorded a few times. This chain connects TRBV11-1 to TRBJ2-2, with TRBD1 identical over 8 bases. The CDR3 spans 18 residues. Losses at the gene ends were 5 bases for V and 1 base for J; bases not matched to a gene: 12. Germline CDR1 SGHAT, CDR2 FQDESV (reference sequence). CDR3: CASSPRPTGTGNTGELFF. CDR3 sequence (DNA): TGTGCCAGCAGCCCACGACCAACCGGGACAGGGAACACCGGGGAGCTGTTTTTT.

The CDR3 DNA reads TGTGCCAGCAGACCTCCCACCGGGGGGTACTACAATGAGCAGTTCTTC. Translating it yields CASRPPTGGYYNEQFF. The rearrangement uses TRBV11-3 and TRBJ2-1, with 7 bases matching TRBD2. V shed 6 bases and J 3 bases; nucleotides not matched to a gene: 11. This CDR3 comprises 16 residues. Germline V gene lookup returns CDR1 SGHNT and CDR2 YENEEA. The variable domain in full, completed from reference TRBV11-3 and TRBJ2-1, reads EAGVVQSPRYKIIEKKQPVAFWCNPISGHNTLYWYLQNLGQGPELLIRYENEEAVDDSQLPKDRFSAERLKGVDSTLKIQPAELGDSAVYLCASRPPTGGYYNEQFFGPGTRLTVL.

This clonotype was found many times. The chain's CDR3 is CASSLNGLEPGDTQYF. The CDR3 bases are TGCGCCAGCAGCTTGAATGGACTAGAGCCAGGAGATACGCAGTATTTT. The chain joins TRBV5-1 to TRBJ2-3; 7 nucleotides match TRBD2. CDR3 length equals 16 residues. The germline V gene has CDR1 SGHRS and CDR2 YFSETQ. V was pared by 1 base and J by 5 bases, with 10 bases of the junction left unmatched. Full variable domain (rest looked up from reference TRBV5-1 and TRBJ2-3): KAGVTQTPRYLIKTRGQQVTLSCSPISGHRSVSWYQQTPGQGLQFLFEYFSETQRNKGNFPGRFSGRQFSNSRSEMNVSTLELGDSALYLCASSLNGLEPGDTQYFGPGTRLTVL.

This clonotype showed up many times. V and J are TRBV11-2 and TRBJ2-7; TRBD2 aligns across 9 bases. From germline, CDR1 is SGHAT and CDR2 FQNNGV. The length of the CDR3 is 15 residues. The V and J ends lost 1 base and 3 bases, in that order; junction bases with no gene match: 4. CDR3 bases: TGTGCCAGCAGCTTAGGTAGCGGGAGTAGCTACGAGCAGTACTTC. Translating gives CASSLGSGSSYEQYF.

The rearrangement joins TRBV4-2 to TRBJ2-5; D not resolved. Deletions cut 1 base from V and 3 bases from J, with 9 bases between. CDR3 length: 14 residues. Germline V gene lookup returns CDR1 LGHNA and CDR2 YNFKEQ. CDR3 coding DNA: TGTGCCAGCAGCCAAGTCGGTCAGGAAGAGACCCAGTACTTC. It encodes CASSQVGQEETQYF.

The V and J genes are TRBV7-2 and TRBJ2-5; D might be TRBD1 or TRBD2, each matching 5 bases. The CDR3 extends over 15 amino acids. The V end lost 4 bases, the J end lost 5 bases, and 17 bases lay between the germline ends. Germline CDR1 and CDR2: SGHTA and FQGNSA. The CDR3 protein is CASSYGASHLETQYF. The DNA for the CDR3 is TGTGCCAGCAGCTACGGGGCCTCCCACCTTGAGACCCAGTACTTC.

This clonotype occurred many times. The V call is TRBV6-2 or TRBV6-3, the J call TRBJ2-1; D is possibly TRBD2 (5 bases). V was shortened by 2 bases and J by 3 bases, with 8 bases between the two germline ends. Germline V gene lookup returns CDR1 MNHEY and CDR2 SVGEGT. CDR3 length: 14 residues. CDR3 DNA sequence: TGTGCCAGCAGTTACCGGACTGTCTACAATGAGCAGTTCTTC. It translates to CASSYRTVYNEQFF.

J is TRBJ2-3 and V is TRBV9; TRBD2 agrees at 10 bases. CDR3 length: 18 residues. V dropped 0 bases and J dropped 1; count of bases not matched to a gene: 8. Germline CDR1 reads SGDLS; CDR2 reads YYNGEE. The CDR3 DNA reads TGTGCCAGCAGCGTAGCTCGCCGCGGGACTAGCGGCACAGATACGCAGTATTTT. Translated: CASSVARRGTSGTDTQYF.

The genes are TRBV5-1 and TRBJ2-3, with a weak D call TRBD1 (6 bases). Germline CDR1 and CDR2: SGHRS and YFSETQ. The CDR3 has 12 residues. Trimming pared 2 bases from V and 6 bases from J, leaving 7 bases between. The CDR3 loop reads CASSFDRDTQYF. The CDR3 coding sequence is TGCGCCAGCAGCTTTGACAGGGATACGCAGTATTTT.